This TCR beta chain is drawn from a study of T cell repertoires in cytomegalovirus infection. The overall study: Both recently identified HLA-C-restricted and well-studied HLA-B-restricted CMV epitopes were used in the study. CMV infection together with matching HLA type was indicated by public TCR beta signatures. Findings and caveats of the study: Carriers of CMV plus the relevant HLA were identified by cumulative public TCR beta family frequency. In two of eight donors, the top clonotype was HLA-C-restricted CMV-specific.

The CDR3 extends over 13 amino acids. Germline V CDR1 and CDR2: SGHVS, FNYEAQ. V lost 1 base to trimming and J lost 5 bases, with 6 bases between them. TCRdb itself ran the reads through MiXCR, one entry per CDR3 protein. Of around 540,000 distinct CDR3 sequences in the sample, 25% to 35% were seen once. Notes on this clonotype: Antigen: not known. This sequence may be a read error, since a much larger clone differs from it by one base.

Sequenced material: cultured PBMCs, taken from culture after CMV antigen stimulation. The chain carries TRBV7-6 and TRBJ2-1; the D is unclear. The clonotype originates from a human donor in good health (CMV status not recorded). Some clones in this sample may be carry-over from other donors' samples. The CDR3 nucleotides read TGTGCCAGCAGCTTAGAACTCGACAATGAGCAGTTCTTC. Its translation is CASSLELDNEQFF.